Listed below are T cell receptor beta chains from one sample, sequenced in a study of OX40 agonist ivuxolimab in advanced cancers. Generated by immunoSEQ multiplex PCR, the TCRdb table keeps only in-frame clones and is missing some. The data show tens of thousands of clones, about 90% seen once. This specimen was CD4+ or CD8+ T cells sorted from blood, taken in a trial of the OX40 agonist ivuxolimab. The receptors shown here come from an adult with an advanced solid tumor such as melanoma, head and neck, liver or kidney cancer. The CDR3 runs from the conserved cysteine through the conserved F or W. D genes are given only for firm matches. Only part of the rows carry a size: once, few, many, or a class if the clone is expanded.

>TRBJ2-2|TRBV28|-|TRBD1|16
CASSPTSPGGTGELFF
TGTGCCAGCAGTCCTACCTCCCCAGGGGGCACCGGGGAGCTGTTTTTT
>TRBJ2-3|TRBV6-5|-|TRBD1|16
CASSFTGTGLFDTQYF
TGTGCCAGCAGTTTTACCGGGACAGGGCTTTTTGATACGCAGTATTTT
>TRBJ2-6|TRBV7-8|few|TRBD2|21
CASEPHPWGLAGALGANVLTF
TGTGCCAGCGAGCCCCACCCCTGGGGACTAGCGGGAGCATTAGGGGCCAACGTCCTGACTTTC
>TRBJ2-7|TRBV27|-|-|18
CASSTRHPGVLQDYEQYF
TGTGCCAGCAGTACCCGACACCCGGGGGTACTACAGGACTACGAGCAGTACTTC
>TRBJ1-2|TRBV21-1|few|-|13
CASGHRSIPGYTF
TGTGCCAGCGGGCATAGGAGTATTCCTGGCTACACCTTC
>TRBJ1-1|TRBV29-1|few|-|14
CSVTEGVGNTEAFF
TGCAGCGTTACCGAGGGGGTCGGAAACACTGAAGCTTTCTTT
>TRBJ1-2|TRBV7-8|once|-|12
CASSLDSYGYTF
TGTGCCAGCAGCTTGGATTCATATGGCTACACCTTC
>TRBJ1-4|TRBV10-2|-|TRBD1|15
CASSLTGGAARELFF
TGCGCCAGCAGTCTAACAGGGGGCGCGGCCCGCGAACTGTTTTTT
>TRBJ2-7|TRBV5-4|-|-|14
CASSLEVASYEQYF
TGTGCCAGCAGCTTGGAGGTGGCCTCCTACGAGCAGTACTTC
>TRBJ1-1|TRBV6-5|-|TRBD1|15
CASSNPGTVNTEAFF
TGTGCCAGCAGTAATCCCGGGACAGTGAACACTGAAGCTTTCTTT
>TRBJ2-1|TRBV28|-|TRBD2|17
CASRGPGTRRLYNEQFF
TGTGCCAGCAGGGGGCCGGGGACTAGGCGACTATACAATGAGCAGTTCTTC
>TRBJ2-3|TRBV6-6|once|TRBD1|15
CASSKDRGTLDTQYF
TGTGCCAGCAGTAAGGACAGGGGCACTCTAGATACGCAGTATTTT
>TRBJ2-1|TRBV5-8|-|-|15
CASSQSGSSYNEQFF
TGTGCCAGCAGCCAAAGCGGAAGCTCCTACAATGAGCAGTTCTTC
>TRBJ1-5|TRBV28|-|-|15
CASSLGRNSNQPQHF
TGTGCCAGCAGTTTAGGCAGGAATAGCAATCAGCCCCAGCATTTT
>TRBJ1-2|TRBV19|few|-|14
CASSMRSRDGGYTF
TGTGCCAGTAGTATGAGGTCCAGGGACGGTGGCTACACCTTC
>TRBJ1-1|TRBV30|-|TRBD1|13
CAWDRGQNTEAFF
TGTGCCTGGGACAGGGGTCAAAACACTGAAGCTTTCTTT
>TRBJ2-1|TRBV2|-|TRBD2|15
CASSELAGVYNEQFF
TGTGCCAGCAGTGAGCTAGCGGGGGTTTACAATGAGCAGTTCTTC
>TRBJ1-1|TRBV6-6|-|TRBD1|14
CASRSGTGDPEAFF
TGTGCCAGCAGATCCGGGACAGGGGACCCTGAAGCTTTCTTT
>TRBJ2-2|TRBV2|-|TRBD1|15
CASSRGTGGTGELFF
TGTGCCAGCAGTCGGGGGACAGGGGGCACCGGGGAGCTGTTTTTT
>TRBJ2-7|TRBV29-1|-|TRBD2|15
CSARTPGLASNEQYF
TGCAGCGCGCGGACCCCGGGACTAGCTTCCAACGAGCAGTACTTC
>TRBJ1-1|TRBV6-1|-|-|11
CASSWDFEAFF
TGTGCCAGCAGCTGGGATTTTGAAGCTTTCTTT
>TRBJ1-6|TRBV28|-|-|15
CASSFRRAGNSPLHF
TGTGCCAGCAGTTTTCGGAGGGCTGGTAATTCACCCCTCCACTTT
>TRBJ2-5|TRBV30|once|-|13
CAGQRGRIETQYF
TGTGCCGGACAGCGGGGACGAATAGAGACCCAGTACTTC
>TRBJ2-3|TRBV29-1|-|TRBD2|16
CSVEDPLAESTDTQYF
TGCAGCGTTGAAGATCCACTAGCGGAGAGCACAGATACGCAGTATTTT
>TRBJ1-6|TRBV18|-|-|13
CASSPQREPPLHF
TGTGCCAGCTCACCGCAAAGGGAGCCACCCCTCCACTTT
>TRBJ2-7|TRBV27|once|TRBD2|14
CASSPRGGDYEQYF
TGTGCCAGCAGTCCGCGGGGGGGGGACTACGAGCAGTACTTC
>TRBJ2-5|TRBV5-4|-|TRBD1|14
CASSQDRQQGTQYF
TGTGCCAGCAGCCAGGACAGGCAGCAGGGGACCCAGTACTTC
>TRBJ1-4|TRBV19|-|TRBD1|13
CASAGQGSGKLFF
TGTGCCAGCGCGGGACAGGGGTCTGGAAAACTGTTTTTT
>TRBJ2-1|TRBV5-6|-|-|12
CASSFQQAKQFF
TGTGCCAGCAGCTTTCAACAGGCCAAGCAGTTCTTC
>TRBJ1-6|TRBV9|-|-|14
CASSVEGEFSPLHF
TGTGCCAGCAGCGTAGAAGGGGAATTTTCACCCCTCCACTTT
>TRBJ2-2|TRBV10-2|-|-|16
CASSDSEGGVIGELFF
TGCGCCAGCAGTGACTCGGAGGGAGGAGTTATAGGGGAGCTGTTTTTT
>TRBJ2-2|TRBV10-3|-|TRBD1|16
CAISATGGIYTGELFF
TGTGCCATCAGCGCCACAGGGGGGATATACACCGGAGAGCTGTTTTTT
>TRBJ1-2|TRBV19|-|TRBD1|14
CASSPGQRLYGYTF
TGTGCCAGTAGCCCGGGACAGCGACTCTATGGCTACACCTTC
>TRBJ1-6|TRBV30|once|-|16
CAWSLVVSSYNSPLHF
TGTGCCTGGAGTTTGGTAGTTAGCTCCTATAATTCACCCCTCCACTTT
>TRBJ1-1|TRBV18|-|-|14
CASSLQRLDTEAFF
TGTGCCAGCTCATTACAGCGTCTAGACACTGAAGCTTTCTTT
>TRBJ1-4|TRBV4-1|-|TRBD1|15
CASSQIGTGLEKLFF
TGCGCCAGCAGCCAAATAGGGACAGGGCTGGAAAAACTGTTTTTT
>TRBJ1-1|TRBV5-1|-|-|16
CASSSVEREISTEAFF
TGCGCCAGCAGCTCCGTGGAGAGGGAAATCAGCACTGAAGCTTTCTTT
>TRBJ1-5|TRBV7-9|-|-|14
CASSSQGQNQPQHF
TGTGCCAGCAGCTCACAGGGCCAAAATCAGCCCCAGCATTTT
>TRBJ2-3|TRBV9|-|TRBD1|15
CASSSRQGSTDTQYF
TGTGCCAGCAGCTCGCGACAGGGTAGCACAGATACGCAGTATTTT
>TRBJ2-1|TRBV7-9|few|TRBD2|14
CASSSQREGSEQFF
TGTGCCAGCAGCTCCCAGCGGGAGGGTAGTGAGCAGTTCTTC
>TRBJ1-1|TRBV9|-|-|19
CASSVVREGLAGMNTEAFF
TGTGCCAGCAGCGTAGTGCGTGAGGGGTTAGCGGGAATGAACACTGAAGCTTTCTTT
>TRBJ2-7|TRBV5-4|-|TRBD1|14
CASSAGQGRYEQYF
TGTGCCAGCAGCGCCGGACAGGGGAGGTACGAGCAGTACTTC
>TRBJ1-2|TRBV4-1|-|-|16
CASSHAGTEANYGYTF
TGCGCCAGCAGCCATGCCGGGACGGAGGCTAACTATGGCTACACCTTC
>TRBJ1-1|TRBV2|-|-|13
CASSVSGGTEAFF
TGTGCCAGCAGTGTAAGCGGGGGCACTGAAGCTTTCTTT
>TRBJ1-5|TRBV19|-|TRBD1|15
CASSIGTGGNQPQHF
TGTGCCAGTAGTATAGGGACAGGGGGCAATCAGCCCCAGCATTTT
>TRBJ1-2|TRBV5-6|-|TRBD1|16
CASRERGQNPNYGYTF
TGTGCCAGCAGGGAACGGGGACAGAACCCGAACTATGGCTACACCTTC
>TRBJ1-1|TRBV6-1|-|TRBD1|14
CASRGQFMNTEAFF
TGTGCCAGCAGGGGACAGTTTATGAACACTGAAGCTTTCTTT
>TRBJ2-7|TRBV30|-|-|12
CAWRGVEREQYF
TGTGCCTGGAGGGGGGTTGAGCGGGAGCAGTACTTC
>TRBJ2-7|TRBV7-9|-|-|12
CATGLRGYEQYF
TGTGCCACCGGCTTGAGGGGATACGAGCAGTACTTC
>TRBJ2-2|TRBV19|-|TRBD2|16
CASKTSGRVHTGELFF
TGTGCCAGTAAAACTAGCGGGAGGGTGCACACCGGGGAGCTGTTTTTT
>TRBJ1-4|TRBV9|-|-|15
CASSVYGTGNEKLFF
TGTGCCAGCAGCGTATACGGGACGGGTAATGAAAAACTGTTTTTT
>TRBJ2-7|TRBV9|-|TRBD2|15
CASSVGAGGPLEQYF
TGTGCCAGCAGCGTAGGGGCGGGGGGGCCCTTGGAGCAGTACTTC
>TRBJ1-5|TRBV28|once|TRBD1|17
CASSPDRGNPSNQPQHF
TGTGCCAGCAGCCCGGACAGGGGGAACCCGAGCAATCAGCCCCAGCATTTT
>TRBJ1-2|TRBV13|-|TRBD1|14
CASSPVRGLYGYTF
TGTGCCAGCAGCCCTGTCAGGGGGCTCTATGGCTACACCTTC
>TRBJ1-5|TRBV19|-|TRBD1|19
CASSIGPGQGEYSNQPQHF
TGTGCCAGTAGTATTGGGCCGGGACAGGGAGAATATAGCAATCAGCCCCAGCATTTT
>TRBJ2-3|TRBV4-1|-|-|14
CASSQDVLADTQYF
TGCGCCAGCAGCCAAGATGTCCTAGCAGATACGCAGTATTTT
>TRBJ1-1|TRBV5-8|-|-|15
CASSFPKQGNTEAFF
TGTGCCAGCAGCTTCCCTAAACAGGGCAACACTGAAGCTTTCTTT
>TRBJ2-7|TRBV28|-|-|11
CASSLFREQYF
TGTGCCAGCAGTTTATTCAGGGAGCAGTACTTC